The text below deals with one T cell receptor beta chain. The target antigen is unknown. Assay execution took place at the deep level. In the sorted-subset replicate PCRs, 200 ng DNA, 25,000 to 30,000 T cell genomes, was used. The method was immunoSEQ multiplex PCR; TCRdb's version includes in-frame clones alone and lacks a portion of them. The sample gives about 590,000 clones, roughly 95% of which show up once; over 0.09% is in the top ten. This record belongs to a study of shared clonotypes between healthy human individuals. Regarding the study as a whole: A handful of donors showed sharing of 4.5% to 6% of naive CD4 clonotypes.

There are 17 residues in the CDR3. With 0 bases clipped from V and 3 bases from J, the junction kept 9 bases outside the gene matches. CDR1 and CDR2 (germline): SEHNR, FQNEAQ (reference sequence). CD45RO negativity and positive selection for CCR7 defined naive CD8 cells, a population that excluded terminally differentiated effector memory CD45RA+ cells. The chain recombines TRBV7-9 with TRBJ2-3, with TRBD2 matching 7 bases. The specimen was naive CD8+ T cells sorted from blood. The receptor was derived from a woman aged 25 to 45 in good health. The DNA for the CDR3 is TGTGCCAGCAGCTTAGCGGGAGGGCCGTTTGTGACAGATACGCAGTATTTT. Translating gives CASSLAGGPFVTDTQYF.